The rows below give T cell receptor beta chains drawn from one sample of a study of blood T cells in healthy people across ages. TCRdb re-called the 5' RACE reads with MiXCR, one entry per CDR3 protein. Of roughly 800,000 distinct CDR3 sequences in the sample, roughly 50% were seen once. The sample consisted of blood. The receptor source for this set is a man aged 30-40 years in good health. The CDR3 runs from the conserved cysteine through the conserved F or W. Fields, in order: clone size, D gene, J gene, V gene, CDR3 protein, CDR3 DNA. The D gene is left open where the match is weak. The size field is filled for only some rows; it gives once, few, many or a size class.

size: .
D: .
J: TRBJ1-4
V: TRBV7-2
CDR3: CASSPGRSNEKLFF
DNA: TGTGCCAGCAGCCCAGGGAGGTCGAATGAAAAACTGTTTTTT

size: .
D: .
J: TRBJ2-3
V: TRBV7-3
CDR3: CASSLNPGQLGTDTQYF
DNA: TGCGCCAGCAGCTTAAACCCCGGACAGTTAGGGACAGATACGCAGTATTTT

size: .
D: .
J: TRBJ1-2
V: TRBV12-3/TRBV12-4
CDR3: CASSPTGMGSSYTF
DNA: TGTGCCAGCAGTCCAACAGGGATGGGGTCTAGCTACACCTTC

size: once
D: TRBD1
J: TRBJ2-7
V: TRBV20-1
CDR3: CSANRDRDTYEQYF
DNA: TGCAGTGCTAACCGGGACAGGGATACCTACGAGCAGTACTTC

size: many
D: .
J: TRBJ1-2
V: TRBV7-9
CDR3: CASSFDSYGYTF
DNA: TGTGCCAGCAGCTTTGACAGCTATGGCTACACCTTC

size: few
D: .
J: TRBJ1-5
V: TRBV28
CDR3: CASTPQGRGNQPQHF
DNA: TGTGCCAGCACGCCTCAGGGTAGAGGCAATCAGCCCCAGCATTTT

size: .
D: TRBD2
J: TRBJ2-5
V: TRBV28
CDR3: CATQREGWTQYF
DNA: TGTGCCACCCAGCGGGAGGGGTGGACCCAGTACTTC

size: .
D: .
J: TRBJ2-5
V: TRBV6-5
CDR3: CASRITGVETQYF
DNA: TGTGCCAGCAGAATCACTGGGGTTGAGACCCAGTACTTC

size: .
D: .
J: TRBJ1-4
V: TRBV7-9
CDR3: CASSPQVTNEKLFF
DNA: TGTGCCAGCAGCCCTCAGGTTACTAATGAAAAACTGTTTTTT

size: .
D: .
J: TRBJ2-5
V: TRBV27
CDR3: CASSGAAQETQYF
DNA: TGTGCCAGCAGCGGAGCGGCGCAAGAGACCCAGTACTTC

size: few
D: .
J: TRBJ2-5
V: TRBV7-8
CDR3: CASSNQIRRHPGRSAIWYF
DNA: TGTGCCAGCAGCAATCAGATACGGAGGCATCCGGGACGGTCGGCTATTTGGTACTTC

size: .
D: .
J: TRBJ2-1
V: TRBV11-3
CDR3: CASRQSGSNEQFF
DNA: TGTGCCAGCAGACAGTCAGGGTCCAATGAGCAGTTCTTC

size: many
D: .
J: TRBJ2-7
V: TRBV7-9
CDR3: CASSLPGESYEQYF
DNA: TGTGCCAGCAGCTTACCGGGAGAGAGCTACGAGCAGTACTTC

size: many
D: .
J: TRBJ1-1
V: TRBV20-1
CDR3: CSARLTGGDTEAFF
DNA: TGCAGTGCTAGATTAACGGGGGGGGACACTGAAGCTTTCTTT

size: .
D: .
J: TRBJ2-3
V: TRBV6-5
CDR3: CASSYDYLGADTQYF
DNA: TGTGCCAGCAGTTACGACTACCTTGGCGCAGATACGCAGTATTTT

size: once
D: .
J: TRBJ2-5
V: TRBV6-1
CDR3: CASSPLRESETQYF
DNA: TGTGCCAGCAGCCCACTTCGGGAGTCGGAGACCCAGTACTTC

size: once
D: .
J: TRBJ2-5
V: TRBV25-1
CDR3: CASSDYSGLGGMEIQYF
DNA: TGTGCCAGCAGTGATTATTCTGGACTCGGGGGTATGGAGATCCAGTACTTC

size: .
D: TRBD2
J: TRBJ2-5
V: TRBV5-1
CDR3: CASSLYGRRGETQYF
DNA: TGCGCCAGCAGCTTGTACGGGAGGCGAGGCGAGACCCAGTACTTC